Here is one T cell receptor (beta chain) with its context. The V gene lost 4 bases and the J gene lost 3 bases, with 7 bases spanning the gap. The CDR3 extends over 12 amino acids. Germline assignment: CDR1 LNHDA and CDR2 SQIVND (reference sequence). Only in-frame clones appear in the TCRdb table, and some are missing; sequencing was by immunoSEQ multiplex PCR. The sample has approximately 760,000 clones; 70% to 90% are singletons. This sample was included in a study of shared T cell receptors in the human thymus. The same data also contributed to another study, on human thymus T cells.

The clonotype originates from a girl under three years old with a congenital heart defect. The gene calls are TRBV19 and TRBJ2-7; D unresolved. The specimen was thymocytes. The CDR3 spells CASSNRYYEQYF. The CDR3 nucleotides read TGTGCCAGTAGTAACCGCTACTACGAGCAGTACTTC.